This paragraph reports one T cell receptor beta chain. The antigen remains unidentified. Only in-frame clones appear in the TCRdb table, and some are missing; sequencing was by immunoSEQ multiplex PCR. The top ten hold 4.5% to 5.5% of the sample, which has 300,000 to 400,000 clones, 85% to 90% seen once. These data are taken from a study of Ad26.COV2.S vaccination and SARS-CoV-2 variants. Background on the study: Ad26.COV2.S arm of COV1001 included the donor. Doses of Ad26.COV2.S were injected into muscle once or twice, 56 days apart.

The treatment: around 19 received Ad26.COV2.S at low or high dose, single or two shots; several received placebo; per-sample allocation not given. Samples came from day 63 after the first vaccine or placebo injection. The individual, an adult aged 18-55 years, was a donor in Boston. This CDR3 comprises 14 residues. The germline V gene has CDR1 SNHLY and CDR2 FYNNEI. Trimming removed 6 bases from V and 8 bases from J, with 16 bases in between. Study findings and constraints: Possible underestimation of total T cell responses by the TCR breadth and depth analyses was noted.

Specimen: peripheral blood, collected in a trial of Ad26.COV2.S vaccine versus placebo. The chain joins TRBV2 to TRBJ1-4; D possibly corresponds to TRBD1 (5 bases). This receptor was obtained from a person between 18 and 60 years old who received the Ad26.COV2.S COVID-19 vaccine or a placebo. In DNA form, the CDR3 reads TGTGCCAGCAGCTACCTAAAAGGGGAAGAAAAACTGTTTTTT. This sequence encodes CASSYLKGEEKLFF.